The text below deals with one TCR beta chain. Its antigen is currently unknown. Produced via immunoSEQ multiplex PCR; TCRdb's table is partial and in-frame only. The top ten clones hold 3.5% to 4% of a sample with 30,000 to 35,000 clones, around three quarters of them seen once. This entry is derived from a study of chemoradiotherapy in HPV16-positive cancers. As for the study in general: A couple of HPV16-positive patients' cells yielded candidate HPV-specific clones and common motifs.

Overall study results and limits: Candidate HPV-specific clones and E7-related TCR motifs grew in tumor during treatment. HPV-responsive T-cell expansion during chemoradiotherapy was linked to improved recurrence-free survival in HPV16-positive patients.

Repertoires were sampled repeatedly during chemoradiotherapy. With V trimmed by 5 bases and J by 5 bases, 8 bases remained unmatched. Per germline, CDR1 SSHAT and CDR2 FNYEAQ (reference sequence). CDR3 size: 16 residues. This clonotype was obtained from a human donor with HPV-associated anogenital cancer. The sample in question was blood, obtained from a patient who underwent chemoradiotherapy. The V call is TRBV7-7, the J call TRBJ2-5; 13 bases fit TRBD2. The CDR3 DNA follows: TGTGCCAGCAGCCCGAGACTAGCGGGGGGACAGGAGACCCAGTACTTC. Protein sequence: CASSPRLAGGQETQYF.